This entry describes one TCR beta chain. This specimen belongs to a study of control samples from healthy donors and cancer patients. TCRdb's copy holds only in-frame clones and misses some; the assay was immunoSEQ multiplex PCR. Of about 85,000 clones in the sample, around nine tenths are singletons; the top ten hold approximately 7.6%. Germline-derived CDR1 and CDR2 are SGDLS and YYNGEE. V shed 0 bases, J shed 10 bases, and the junction held 7 bases outside the gene matches. CDR3 length equals 14 residues. The sequencing input was blood. This chain joins TRBV9 and TRBJ1-2; 9 positions agree with TRBD1. The clonotype comes from a woman aged 60 to 75 in good health. The chain's CDR3 is CASSVGWDREVYTF. The CDR3 nucleotides read TGTGCCAGCAGCGTAGGATGGGACAGGGAAGTCTACACCTTC.